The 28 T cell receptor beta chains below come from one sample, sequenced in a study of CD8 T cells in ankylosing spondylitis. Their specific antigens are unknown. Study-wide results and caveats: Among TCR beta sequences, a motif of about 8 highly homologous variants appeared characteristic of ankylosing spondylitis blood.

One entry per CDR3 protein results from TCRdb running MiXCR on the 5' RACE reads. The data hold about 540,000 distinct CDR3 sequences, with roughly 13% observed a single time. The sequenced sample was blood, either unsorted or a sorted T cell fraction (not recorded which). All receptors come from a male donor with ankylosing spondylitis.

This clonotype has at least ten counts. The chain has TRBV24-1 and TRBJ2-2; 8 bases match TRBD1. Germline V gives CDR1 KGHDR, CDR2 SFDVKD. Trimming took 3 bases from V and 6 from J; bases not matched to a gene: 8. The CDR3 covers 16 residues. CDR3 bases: TGTGCCACCAGTGATCCCAGGACAGGGAGGTCCGGGGAGCTGTTTTTT. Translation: CATSDPRTGRSGELFF.

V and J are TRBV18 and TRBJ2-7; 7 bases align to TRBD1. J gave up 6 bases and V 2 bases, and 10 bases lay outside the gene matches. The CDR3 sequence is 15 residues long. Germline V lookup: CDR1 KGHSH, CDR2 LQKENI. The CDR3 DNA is TGTGCCAGCTCACCAAAGACAGGGCGGTCTGGCGAGCAGTACTTC. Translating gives CASSPKTGRSGEQYF.

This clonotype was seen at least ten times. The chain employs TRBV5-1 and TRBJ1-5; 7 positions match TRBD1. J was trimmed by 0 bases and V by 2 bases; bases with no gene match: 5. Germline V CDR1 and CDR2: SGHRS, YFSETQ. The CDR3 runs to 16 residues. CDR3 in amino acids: CASSLDRADSNQPQHF. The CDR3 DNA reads TGCGCCAGCAGCTTAGACAGGGCCGATAGCAATCAGCCCCAGCATTTT.

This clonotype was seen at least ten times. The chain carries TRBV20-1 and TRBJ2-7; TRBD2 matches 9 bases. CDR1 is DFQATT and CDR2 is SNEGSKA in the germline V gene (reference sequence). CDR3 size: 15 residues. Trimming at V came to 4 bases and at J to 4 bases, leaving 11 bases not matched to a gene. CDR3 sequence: CSATKVAGGLYEQYF. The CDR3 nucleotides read TGCAGTGCTACGAAGGTGGCGGGAGGGCTGTACGAGCAGTACTTC.

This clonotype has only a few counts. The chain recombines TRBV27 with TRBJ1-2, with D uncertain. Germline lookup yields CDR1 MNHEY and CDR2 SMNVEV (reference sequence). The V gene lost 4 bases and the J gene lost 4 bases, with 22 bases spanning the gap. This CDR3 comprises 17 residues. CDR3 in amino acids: CASSWVEVPPISYGYTF. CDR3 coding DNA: TGTGCCAGCAGTTGGGTGGAAGTGCCCCCCATATCCTATGGCTACACCTTC.

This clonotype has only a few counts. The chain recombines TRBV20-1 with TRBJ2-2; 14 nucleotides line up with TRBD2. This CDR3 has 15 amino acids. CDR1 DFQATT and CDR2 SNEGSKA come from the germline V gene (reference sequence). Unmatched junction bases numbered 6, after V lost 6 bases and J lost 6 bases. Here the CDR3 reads CSAGTSGSLAGELFF. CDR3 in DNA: TGCAGTGCAGGGACTAGCGGGAGTTTGGCCGGGGAGCTGTTTTTT.

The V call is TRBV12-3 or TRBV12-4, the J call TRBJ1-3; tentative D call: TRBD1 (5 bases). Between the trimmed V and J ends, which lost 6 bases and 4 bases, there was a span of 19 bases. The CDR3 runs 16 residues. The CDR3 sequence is CASSRFGDVQGNTIYF. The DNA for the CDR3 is TGTGCCAGCAGCCGGTTCGGGGACGTTCAGGGAAACACCATATATTTT.

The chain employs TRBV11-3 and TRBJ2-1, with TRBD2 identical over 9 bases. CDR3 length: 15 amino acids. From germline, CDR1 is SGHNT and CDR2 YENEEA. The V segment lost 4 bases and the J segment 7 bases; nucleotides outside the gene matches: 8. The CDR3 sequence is CASSSEALAGNEQFF. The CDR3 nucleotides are TGTGCCAGCAGCTCAGAGGCTCTAGCGGGAAATGAGCAGTTCTTC.

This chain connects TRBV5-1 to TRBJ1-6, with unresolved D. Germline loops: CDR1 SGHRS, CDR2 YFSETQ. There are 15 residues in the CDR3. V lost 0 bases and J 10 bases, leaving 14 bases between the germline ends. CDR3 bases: TGCGCCAGCAGCTTGGAAAGGTTAGGGTACTCACCCCTCCACTTT. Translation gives CASSLERLGYSPLHF.

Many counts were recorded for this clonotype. CDR3 in amino acids: CASSTRGQGYYNEQFF. The CDR3 DNA sequence: TGTGCCAGCAGCACCCGTGGACAGGGATATTACAATGAGCAGTTCTTC. The V call is TRBV5-4, the J call TRBJ2-1; TRBD1 matches at 8 bases. The CDR3 extends over 16 amino acids. Germline V gene data show CDR1 as SGHNT and CDR2 as YYREEE (reference sequence). The ends lost 4 bases at V and 4 bases at J; junction bases unmatched: 10.

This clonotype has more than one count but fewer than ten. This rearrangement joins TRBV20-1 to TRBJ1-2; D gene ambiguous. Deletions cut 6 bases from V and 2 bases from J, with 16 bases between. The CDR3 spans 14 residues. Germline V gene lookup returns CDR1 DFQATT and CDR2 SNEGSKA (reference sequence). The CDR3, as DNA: TGCAGTGCCCCTACCCTAGTTACGAACTATGGCTACACCTTC. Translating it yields CSAPTLVTNYGYTF.

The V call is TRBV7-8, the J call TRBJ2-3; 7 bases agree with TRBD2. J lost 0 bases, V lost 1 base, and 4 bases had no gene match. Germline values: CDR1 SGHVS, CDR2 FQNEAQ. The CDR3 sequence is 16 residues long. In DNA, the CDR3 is TGTGCCAGCAGCTTAGTCGTGGGAGGGAGCACAGATACGCAGTATTTT. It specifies CASSLVVGGSTDTQYF.

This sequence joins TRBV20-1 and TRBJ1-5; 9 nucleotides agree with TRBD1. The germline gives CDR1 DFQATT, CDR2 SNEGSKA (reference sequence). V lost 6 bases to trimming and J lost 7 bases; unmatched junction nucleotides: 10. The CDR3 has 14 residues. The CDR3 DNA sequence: TGCAGTGCGACGGACAGGGGCGTCAAGCAGCCCCAGCATTTT. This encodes CSATDRGVKQPQHF.

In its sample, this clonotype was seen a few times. CDR3 sequence reads: CASSWMGQGRETQYF. In DNA form, the CDR3 reads TGCGCCAGCAGCTGGATGGGACAGGGAAGAGAGACCCAGTACTTC. This rearrangement joins TRBV5-1 to TRBJ2-5; 9 positions agree with TRBD1. The junction had 7 bases not matched to a gene; V was cut back by 3 bases and J by 4 bases. The CDR3 loop spans 15 amino acids. Per the germline V gene, CDR1 is SGHRS and CDR2 is YFSETQ.

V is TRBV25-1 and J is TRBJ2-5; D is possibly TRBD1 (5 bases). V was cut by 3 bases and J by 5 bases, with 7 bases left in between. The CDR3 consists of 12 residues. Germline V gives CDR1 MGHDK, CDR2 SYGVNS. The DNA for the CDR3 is TGTGCCAGCAGTGACCCAGGGGAGACCCAGTACTTC. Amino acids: CASSDPGETQYF.

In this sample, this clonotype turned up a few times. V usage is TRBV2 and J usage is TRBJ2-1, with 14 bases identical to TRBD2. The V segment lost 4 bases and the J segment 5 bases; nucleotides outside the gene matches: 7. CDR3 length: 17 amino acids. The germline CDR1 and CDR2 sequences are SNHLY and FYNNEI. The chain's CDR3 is CASSGGTSGSINNEQFF. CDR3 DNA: TGTGCCAGCAGTGGGGGGACTAGCGGGAGTATTAACAATGAGCAGTTCTTC. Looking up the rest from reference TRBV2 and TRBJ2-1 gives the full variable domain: EPEVTQTPSHQVTQMGQEVILRCVPISNHLYFYWYRQILGQKVEFLVSFYNNEISEKSEIFDDQFSVERPDGSNFTLKIRSTKLEDSAMYFCASSGGTSGSINNEQFFGPGTRLTVL.

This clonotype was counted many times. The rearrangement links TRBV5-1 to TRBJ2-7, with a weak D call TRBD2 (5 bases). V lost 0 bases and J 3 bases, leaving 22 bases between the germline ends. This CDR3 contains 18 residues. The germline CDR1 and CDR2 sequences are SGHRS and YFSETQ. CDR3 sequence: CASSLGPPGKSSFYEQYF. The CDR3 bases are TGCGCCAGCAGCTTGGGACCCCCCGGGAAGAGTAGTTTCTACGAGCAGTACTTC.

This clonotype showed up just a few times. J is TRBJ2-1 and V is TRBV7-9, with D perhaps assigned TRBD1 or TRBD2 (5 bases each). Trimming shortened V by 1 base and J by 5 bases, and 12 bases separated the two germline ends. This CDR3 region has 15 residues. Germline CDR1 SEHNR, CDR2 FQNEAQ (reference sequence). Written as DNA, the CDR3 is TGTGCCAGCAGCTTAGTGGGGACGTACAACAATGAGCAGTTCTTC. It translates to CASSLVGTYNNEQFF.

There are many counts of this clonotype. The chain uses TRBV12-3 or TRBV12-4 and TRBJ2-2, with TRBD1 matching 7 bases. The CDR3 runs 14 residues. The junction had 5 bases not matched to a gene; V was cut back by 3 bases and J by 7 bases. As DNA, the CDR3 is TGTGCCAGCAGTTTTGGACAGGATTACGGGGAGCTGTTTTTT. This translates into CASSFGQDYGELFF.

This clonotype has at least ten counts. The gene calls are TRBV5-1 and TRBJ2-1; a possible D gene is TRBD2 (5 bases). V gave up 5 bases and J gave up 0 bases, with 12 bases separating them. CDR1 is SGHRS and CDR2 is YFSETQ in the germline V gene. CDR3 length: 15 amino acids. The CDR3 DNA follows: TGCGCCAGCAGTCTAGCCTATAGCTCCTACAATGAGCAGTTCTTC. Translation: CASSLAYSSYNEQFF. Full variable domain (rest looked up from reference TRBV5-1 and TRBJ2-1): KAGVTQTPRYLIKTRGQQVTLSCSPISGHRSVSWYQQTPGQGLQFLFEYFSETQRNKGNFPGRFSGRQFSNSRSEMNVSTLELGDSALYLCASSLAYSSYNEQFFGPGTRLTVL.

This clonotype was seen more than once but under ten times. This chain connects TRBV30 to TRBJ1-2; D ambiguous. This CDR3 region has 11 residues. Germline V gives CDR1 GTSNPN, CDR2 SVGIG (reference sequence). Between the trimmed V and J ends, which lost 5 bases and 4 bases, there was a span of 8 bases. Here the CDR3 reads CAWDAGYGYTF. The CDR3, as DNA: TGTGCCTGGGATGCTGGCTATGGCTACACCTTC.

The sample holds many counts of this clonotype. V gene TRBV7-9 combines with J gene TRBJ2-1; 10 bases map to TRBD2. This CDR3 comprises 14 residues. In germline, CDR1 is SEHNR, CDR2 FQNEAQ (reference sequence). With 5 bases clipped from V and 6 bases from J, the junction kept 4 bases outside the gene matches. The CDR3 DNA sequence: TGTGCCAGCAGCCTCGGGACTAGCGTCAATGAGCAGTTCTTC. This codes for CASSLGTSVNEQFF.

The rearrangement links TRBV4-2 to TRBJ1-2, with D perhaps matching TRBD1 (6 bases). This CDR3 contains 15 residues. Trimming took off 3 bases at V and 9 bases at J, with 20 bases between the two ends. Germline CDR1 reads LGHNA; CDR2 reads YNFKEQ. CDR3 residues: CASSHNMDSSISYTF. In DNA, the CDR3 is TGTGCCAGCAGCCACAATATGGACAGTTCTATAAGCTACACCTTC.

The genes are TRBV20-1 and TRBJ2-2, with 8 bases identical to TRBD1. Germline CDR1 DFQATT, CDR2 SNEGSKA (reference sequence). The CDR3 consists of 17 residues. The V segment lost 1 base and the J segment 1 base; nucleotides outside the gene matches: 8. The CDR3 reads CSARGQSGTGNTGELFF. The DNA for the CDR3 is TGCAGTGCTAGAGGGCAATCGGGGACAGGGAACACCGGGGAGCTGTTTTTT.

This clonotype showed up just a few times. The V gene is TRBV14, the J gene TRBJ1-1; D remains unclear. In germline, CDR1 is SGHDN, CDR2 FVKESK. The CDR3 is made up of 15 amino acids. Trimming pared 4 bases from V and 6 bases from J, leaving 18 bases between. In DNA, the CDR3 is TGTGCCAGCAGCCCTAGGGAAGGCTGGCCCCCTGAAGCTTTCTTT. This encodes CASSPREGWPPEAFF.

CDR3 bases: TGTGCCAGCAGTTTCTTACAGGGGGCGAGGACCGGGGAGCTGTTTTTT. Translation: CASSFLQGARTGELFF. The V and J genes are TRBV27 and TRBJ2-2; TRBD1 agrees at 9 bases. CDR1 is MNHEY and CDR2 is SMNVEV in the germline V gene (reference sequence). The CDR3 loop spans 16 amino acids. V trimming: 3 bases; J trimming: 5 bases; junction bases outside the gene matches: 7.

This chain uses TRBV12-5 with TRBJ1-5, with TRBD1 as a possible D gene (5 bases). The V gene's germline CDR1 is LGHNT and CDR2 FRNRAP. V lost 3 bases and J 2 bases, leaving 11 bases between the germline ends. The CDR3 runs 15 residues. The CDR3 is CASGFSGGRNQPQHF. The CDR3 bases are TGTGCTAGTGGTTTTTCGGGGGGACGCAATCAGCCCCAGCATTTT.

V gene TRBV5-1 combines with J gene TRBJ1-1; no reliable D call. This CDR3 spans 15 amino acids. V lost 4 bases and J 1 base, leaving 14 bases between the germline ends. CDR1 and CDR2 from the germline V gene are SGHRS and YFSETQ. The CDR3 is CASSPVRESNTEAFF. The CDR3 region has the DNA TGCGCCAGCAGCCCAGTTAGGGAGTCGAACACTGAAGCTTTCTTT.